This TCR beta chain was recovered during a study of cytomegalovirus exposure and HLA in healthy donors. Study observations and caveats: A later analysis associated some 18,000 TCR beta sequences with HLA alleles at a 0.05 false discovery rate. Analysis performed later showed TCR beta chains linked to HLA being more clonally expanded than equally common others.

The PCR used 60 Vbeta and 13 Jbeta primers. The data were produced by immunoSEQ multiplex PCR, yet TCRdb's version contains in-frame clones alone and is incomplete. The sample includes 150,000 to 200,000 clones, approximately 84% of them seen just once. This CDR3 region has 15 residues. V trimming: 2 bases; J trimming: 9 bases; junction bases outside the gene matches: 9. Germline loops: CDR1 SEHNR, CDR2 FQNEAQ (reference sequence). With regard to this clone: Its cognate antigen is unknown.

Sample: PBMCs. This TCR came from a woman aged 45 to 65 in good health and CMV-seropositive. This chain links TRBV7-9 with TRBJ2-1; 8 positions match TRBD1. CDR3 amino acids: CASSLRTAGGFEQFF. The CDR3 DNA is TGTGCCAGCAGCTTACGGACCGCAGGGGGCTTTGAGCAGTTCTTC.